The rows below give T cell receptor beta chains drawn from one sample of a study of blood T cell repertoires in COVID-19. TCRdb keeps only in-frame clones here, not all; method: immunoSEQ multiplex PCR. The data show some 89,000 clones, around nine tenths seen once. The sample taken for sequencing was peripheral blood. These receptors originate from a human donor in a cohort sampled during active COVID-19. The CDR3 runs from the conserved cysteine through the conserved F or W. The order of the fields is clone size, D gene, V gene, J gene, CDR3 protein, CDR3 DNA. A D gene is named only where the DNA matches it firmly. A clone size is listed for some rows: how often the clone was seen (once, few, many), or a class if it is expanded.

clone_size: .
d_call: .
v_call: TRBV19
j_call: TRBJ2-1
cdr3_aa: CASSIAGNEQFF
cdr3_nt: TGTGCCAGTAGTATAGCGGGCAATGAGCAGTTCTTC

clone_size: few
d_call: .
v_call: TRBV7-9
j_call: TRBJ1-1
cdr3_aa: CASSSLNEGEAFF
cdr3_nt: TGTGCCAGCAGCTCCCTGAATGAGGGTGAAGCTTTCTTT

clone_size: .
d_call: TRBD1
v_call: TRBV7-2
j_call: TRBJ1-2
cdr3_aa: CASSYRTGPFTF
cdr3_nt: TGTGCCAGCAGCTATCGGACAGGGCCCTTCACCTTC

clone_size: .
d_call: TRBD1
v_call: TRBV29-1
j_call: TRBJ1-2
cdr3_aa: CSVAARGLYGYTF
cdr3_nt: TGCAGCGTTGCTGCCAGGGGGCTCTATGGCTACACCTTC

clone_size: .
d_call: TRBD2
v_call: TRBV27
j_call: TRBJ2-7
cdr3_aa: CASSPLAGNYEQYF
cdr3_nt: TGTGCCAGCAGTCCCCTAGCGGGTAACTACGAGCAGTACTTC

clone_size: .
d_call: TRBD1
v_call: TRBV5-1
j_call: TRBJ1-6
cdr3_aa: CASSRTGQIYNSPLHF
cdr3_nt: TGCGCCAGCAGCAGGACAGGGCAAATCTATAATTCACCCCTCCACTTT

clone_size: .
d_call: .
v_call: TRBV3-1/TRBV3-2
j_call: TRBJ1-6
cdr3_aa: CASSQDGTSNSPLHF
cdr3_nt: TGTGCCAGCAGCCAAGATGGGACATCTAATTCACCCCTCCACTTT

clone_size: .
d_call: TRBD2
v_call: TRBV7-2
j_call: TRBJ2-3
cdr3_aa: CASRPPLLAGVTDTQYF
cdr3_nt: TGTGCCAGCAGACCCCCTCTCCTAGCGGGAGTCACAGATACGCAGTATTTT

clone_size: .
d_call: .
v_call: TRBV4-2
j_call: TRBJ1-4
cdr3_aa: CASSQNSGEKLFF
cdr3_nt: TGTGCCAGCAGCCAAAATTCAGGTGAAAAACTGTTTTTT

clone_size: .
d_call: TRBD1
v_call: TRBV6-5
j_call: TRBJ2-7
cdr3_aa: CASSSRDSLGEQYF
cdr3_nt: TGTGCCAGCAGTTCCCGGGACAGCCTAGGCGAGCAGTACTTC

clone_size: .
d_call: TRBD2
v_call: TRBV24-1
j_call: TRBJ2-1
cdr3_aa: CATSDTLGLADYNEQFF
cdr3_nt: TGTGCCACCAGTGACACACTCGGACTAGCGGATTACAATGAGCAGTTCTTC

clone_size: .
d_call: .
v_call: TRBV30
j_call: TRBJ2-3
cdr3_aa: CAWSVRGGGDTQYF
cdr3_nt: TGTGCCTGGAGTGTAAGGGGGGGAGGAGATACGCAGTATTTT

clone_size: .
d_call: TRBD1
v_call: TRBV6-6
j_call: TRBJ1-1
cdr3_aa: CASSPPAGGTEAFF
cdr3_nt: TGTGCCAGCAGTCCCCCGGCAGGGGGCACTGAAGCTTTCTTT

clone_size: few
d_call: TRBD2
v_call: TRBV4-1
j_call: TRBJ2-2
cdr3_aa: CASSQAGVAGGPGELFF
cdr3_nt: TGCGCCAGCAGCCAAGCCGGGGTAGCGGGGGGGCCCGGGGAGCTGTTTTTT

clone_size: .
d_call: TRBD1
v_call: TRBV7-8
j_call: TRBJ1-2
cdr3_aa: CASSLVGIEGTVYTF
cdr3_nt: TGTGCCAGCAGCTTAGTAGGGATCGAGGGGACAGTCTACACCTTC

clone_size: once
d_call: .
v_call: TRBV6-4
j_call: TRBJ1-1
cdr3_aa: CASSVSGSTEAFF
cdr3_nt: TGTGCCAGCAGTGTTTCGGGTAGCACTGAAGCTTTCTTT

clone_size: .
d_call: .
v_call: TRBV5-5
j_call: TRBJ2-1
cdr3_aa: CASSRGRDIPYNEQFF
cdr3_nt: TGTGCCAGCAGCAGAGGACGGGACATCCCCTACAATGAGCAGTTCTTC

clone_size: .
d_call: .
v_call: TRBV4-2
j_call: TRBJ1-3
cdr3_aa: CASSQEPGGSGNTIYF
cdr3_nt: TGTGCCAGCAGCCAAGAACCCGGCGGGTCTGGAAACACTATATATTTT